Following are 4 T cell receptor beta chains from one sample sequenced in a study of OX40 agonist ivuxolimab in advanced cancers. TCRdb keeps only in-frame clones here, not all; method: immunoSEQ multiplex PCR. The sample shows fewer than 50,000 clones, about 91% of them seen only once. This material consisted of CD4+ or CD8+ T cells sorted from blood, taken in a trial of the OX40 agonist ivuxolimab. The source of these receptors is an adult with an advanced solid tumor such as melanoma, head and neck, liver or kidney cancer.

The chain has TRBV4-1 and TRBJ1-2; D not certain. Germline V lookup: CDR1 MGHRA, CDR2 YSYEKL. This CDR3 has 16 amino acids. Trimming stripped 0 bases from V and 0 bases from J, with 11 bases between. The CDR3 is CASSQDSGGTNYGYTF. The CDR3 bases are TGCGCCAGCAGCCAAGATTCCGGCGGGACTAACTATGGCTACACCTTC.

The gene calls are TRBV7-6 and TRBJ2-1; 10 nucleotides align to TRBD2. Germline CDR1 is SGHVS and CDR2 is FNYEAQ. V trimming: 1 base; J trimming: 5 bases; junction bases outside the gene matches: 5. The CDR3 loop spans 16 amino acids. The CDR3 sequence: CASSLEGLARNNEQFF. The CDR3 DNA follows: TGTGCCAGCAGCTTAGAGGGACTAGCGCGGAACAATGAGCAGTTCTTC.

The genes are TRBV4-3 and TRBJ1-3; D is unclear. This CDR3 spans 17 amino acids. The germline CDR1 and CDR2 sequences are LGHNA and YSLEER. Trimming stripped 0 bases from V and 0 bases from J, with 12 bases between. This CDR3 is CASSQDRVSSSGNTIYF. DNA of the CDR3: TGCGCCAGCAGCCAAGATCGGGTCTCTAGCTCTGGAAACACCATATATTTT.

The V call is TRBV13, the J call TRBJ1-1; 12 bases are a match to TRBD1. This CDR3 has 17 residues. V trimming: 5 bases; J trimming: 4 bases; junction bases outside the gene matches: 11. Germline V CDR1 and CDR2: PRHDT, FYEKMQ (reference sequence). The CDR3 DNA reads TGTGCCAGCAGCCCGGCAGGGGACAGGGGGCTAGGCACTGAAGCTTTCTTT. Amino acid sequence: CASSPAGDRGLGTEAFF.